This TCR beta chain appears in the sequencing data of a study of blood T cells in healthy people across ages. Russia was home to the donors, healthy Caucasian individuals aged about 6 to 100. PBMCs, at least 6 million per sample, were isolated. Unmatched junction bases numbered 6, after V lost 4 bases and J lost 7 bases. Germline V gene sequence: CDR1 MNHEY, CDR2 SVGAGI. The CDR3 is made up of 13 amino acids. As concerns this clonotype: Its specificity is unknown.

Findings of the study overall: Donors of long life had a larger count of naive CD4+ cells and greater diversity than aged donors.

The authors ran a second PCR of 7 to 11 cycles using a sample-barcoded 5' primer and a J-beta primer mix. Each CDR3 protein is one row after TCRdb ran MiXCR on the 5' RACE reads. Here the sample spans 700,000 or so distinct CDR3 sequences, about 43% being singletons. J is TRBJ2-5 and V is TRBV6-5; 7 positions agree with TRBD1. Material: blood. The TCR comes from a man aged 80 or over in good health. DNA of the CDR3: TGTGCCAGCAGTTGGGACAGTAAGAGGACCCAGTACTTC. Translating it yields CASSWDSKRTQYF.